The present T cell receptor (beta chain) was sequenced within a study of blood T cell repertoires in COVID-19. Sequencing used immunoSEQ multiplex PCR; TCRdb keeps in-frame clones, though not all of them. The table has roughly 140,000 clones, around 80% seen once. This CDR3 spans 14 amino acids. This TCR was sampled from a man aged 55-75 years with active or convalescent COVID-19. The sequenced sample was peripheral blood. The genes are TRBV21-1 and TRBJ2-5; the D call in the table, TRBD1, was not verified against the DNA. TRBV21-1 is marked as a pseudogene. The CDR3 sequence is CASSNLHRQETQYF. CDR3 nucleotide sequence: TGTGCCAGCAGCAACTTGCACAGGCAAGAGACCCAGTACTTC.